The 16 T cell receptor beta chains in this list originate from one sample, sequenced in a study of shared clonotypes between healthy human individuals (dated by TCRdb to the early 2020s). Receptor libraries were prepared by the immunoSEQ multiplex PCR assay. TCRdb holds this immuneACCESS table with in-frame rearrangements only. Some clones are missing; in checked studies, unresolved V genes explain under half, and the rest has no known cause. Within this sample are over 95,000 clones, with about 63% of them counted one time only. In total, the top ten clones hold roughly 24% of the sample. The sample was memory CD8+ T cells sorted from blood. In the paper's terms, the cell subset or site label means: CD45RO+ cells pooled with CCR7-negative TemRA cells. Receptor source: a woman in her 30s in good health.

This chain uses TRBV6-5 with TRBJ1-2; possible D gene TRBD1, 5 bases. CDR1 MNHEY and CDR2 SVGAGI come from the germline V gene. V was trimmed by 8 bases and J by 4 bases, leaving 11 bases between them. There are 12 residues in the CDR3. The CDR3 region is CASGRGFYGYTF. Written as DNA, the CDR3 is TGTGCCAGCGGTCGGGGCTTCTATGGCTACACCTTC.

The chain has TRBV7-8 and TRBJ1-1; D gene unclear. Between the trimmed V and J ends, which lost 1 base and 4 bases, there was a span of 7 bases. The germline V gene encodes CDR1 SGHVS and CDR2 FQNEAQ. The CDR3 is made up of 13 amino acids. The CDR3 sequence is CASSLGLGTEAFF. CDR3 DNA: TGTGCCAGCAGCTTAGGTCTTGGCACTGAAGCTTTCTTT.

This clone was seen many times. The chain joins TRBV27 to TRBJ1-5; D is undetermined. The V gene's germline CDR1 is MNHEY and CDR2 SMNVEV (reference sequence). V was shortened by 5 bases and J by 0 bases, with 5 bases between the two germline ends. This CDR3 has 13 amino acids. CDR3 nucleotides: TGTGCCAGCAGTCCCGGTAGCAATCAGCCCCAGCATTTT. This encodes CASSPGSNQPQHF.

This chain connects TRBV2 to TRBJ2-3, with 7 bases lining up with TRBD2. J gave up 10 bases and V 4 bases, and 5 bases lay outside the gene matches. The length of the CDR3 is 12 residues. CDR1 SNHLY and CDR2 FYNNEI come from the germline V gene. Here the CDR3 DNA reads TGTGCCAGCAGTGCTAGCGGTTCCTCGCAGTATTTT. Amino acids: CASSASGSSQYF. Filled out from reference TRBV2 and TRBJ2-3, the complete variable domain reads EPEVTQTPSHQVTQMGQEVILRCVPISNHLYFYWYRQILGQKVEFLVSFYNNEISEKSEIFDDQFSVERPDGSNFTLKIRSTKLEDSAMYFCASSASGSSQYFGPGTRLTVL.

This chain uses TRBV6-1 with TRBJ2-7; D may be TRBD1 (7 bases). CDR3 length equals 15 residues. Germline CDR1 and CDR2: MNHNS and SASEGT. V was trimmed by 6 bases and J by 3 bases, leaving 18 bases between them. CDR3 protein: CASRLYAGQNYEQYF. In nucleotides, the CDR3 is TGTGCCAGCAGACTGTACGCGGGACAGAACTACGAGCAGTACTTC.

The J gene is TRBJ1-4, the V gene TRBV1; the DNA was not used to check the table's D call, TRBD1. TRBV1 represents a pseudogene. CDR3 size: 20 residues. CDR3 DNA: TGCACCAGCAGCCAAGAAAGGCCAGCCAAGAGGGGCAGGGGTGATGAAAAACTGTTTTTT. The encoded protein is CTSSQERPAKRGRGDEKLFF.

Turning to this clone: The same CDR3 can be traced to other DNA sequences in this sample. CDR3 residues: CASSSGQGIEAFF. The DNA of the CDR3 is TGTGCCAGCAGCTCGGGACAGGGGATTGAAGCTTTCTTT. This chain connects TRBV9 to TRBJ1-1; 10 nucleotides agree with TRBD1. CDR1 is SGDLS, CDR2 YYNGEE, per germline. The junction had 4 bases not matched to a gene; V was cut back by 4 bases and J by 7 bases. The CDR3 runs 13 residues.

This clone was observed once. The gene calls are TRBV21-1 and TRBJ2-7; the DNA was not used to check the table's D call, TRBD2. TRBV21-1 is described as a pseudogene. The length of the CDR3 is 19 residues. CDR3 protein: CASSKESAPVARGLYEQYF. In nucleotides, the CDR3 is TGTGCCAGCAGCAAAGAGTCGGCCCCGGTGGCCCGCGGCCTCTACGAGCAGTACTTC.

This clone was detected only once. The V and J genes are TRBV25-1 and TRBJ2-1; TRBD2 matches at 10 bases. The CDR3 runs 17 residues. The germline gives CDR1 MGHDK, CDR2 SYGVNS. The V segment lost 2 bases and the J segment 3 bases; nucleotides outside the gene matches: 7. The CDR3 coding sequence is TGTGCCAGCAGTGAAGCGCTAGCGGGAGAGTACTACAATGAGCAGTTCTTC. Translated: CASSEALAGEYYNEQFF.

This clone occurred many times. The rearrangement uses TRBV25-1 and TRBJ2-1, with a weak D call TRBD1 (6 bases). The CDR3 is 14 amino acids. The V gene's germline CDR1 is MGHDK and CDR2 SYGVNS. V lost 6 bases and J 5 bases, leaving 14 bases between the germline ends. CDR3 region: CASSSTGLNNEQFF. In DNA, the CDR3 is TGTGCCAGCAGCTCTACAGGGTTAAACAATGAGCAGTTCTTC.

The table lists this clone with many counts. J is TRBJ2-3 and V is TRBV10-3; 10 positions agree with TRBD2. Per the germline V gene, CDR1 is ENHRY and CDR2 is SYGVKD. J gave up 3 bases and V 4 bases, and 19 bases lay outside the gene matches. The CDR3 has 20 residues. DNA for the CDR3: TGTGCCATCAGTGCGGGTAGCCGGGGAGGCCGAGCGGGAGGGACAGATACGCAGTATTTT. It yields the protein CAISAGSRGGRAGGTDTQYF.

Written as DNA, the CDR3 is TGTGCCAGCAGCTTATTGGCGGGAAATCTCCAAGAGACCCAGTACTTC. Translated, it gives CASSLLAGNLQETQYF. The gene calls are TRBV7-9 and TRBJ2-5, with TRBD2 as a possible D gene (6 bases). The CDR3 totals 16 residues. V was trimmed by 2 bases and J by 1 base, leaving 14 bases between them. Germline V CDR1 and CDR2: SEHNR, FQNEAQ (reference sequence).

The chain recombines TRBV6-5 with TRBJ2-1; TRBD2 might be the D (6 bases). Trimming cost V 7 bases and J 7 bases, with 17 bases left between them. This CDR3 is 14 amino acids long. Germline values: CDR1 MNHEY, CDR2 SVGAGI. Here the CDR3 reads CASKPGLQLNEQFF. The CDR3 DNA is TGTGCCAGCAAACCGGGACTGCAGCTAAATGAGCAGTTCTTC.

The genes are TRBV2 and TRBJ2-7, with TRBD2 identical over 9 bases. V lost 7 bases to trimming and J lost 7 bases; unmatched junction nucleotides: 2. Germline V lookup: CDR1 SNHLY, CDR2 FYNNEI. This CDR3 contains 11 residues. The CDR3 protein is CASKLAGEQYF. CDR3 bases: TGTGCCAGCAAGCTAGCGGGGGAGCAGTACTTC.

The V and J genes are TRBV19 and TRBJ1-2, with a possible D match to TRBD1 (5 bases). CDR3 length equals 12 residues. Trimming pared 10 bases from V and 6 bases from J, leaving 15 bases between. CDR1 and CDR2 from the germline V gene are LNHDA and SQIVND (reference sequence). The DNA of the CDR3 is TGTGCCACCTCGCGGGCAGGGAATGGCTACACCTTC. Translated: CATSRAGNGYTF.

This clone came up many times. The chain uses TRBV5-5 and TRBJ2-1, with D possibly matching TRBD1 (6 bases). V was shortened by 7 bases and J by 3 bases, with 14 bases between the two germline ends. The germline V gene encodes CDR1 SGHKS and CDR2 YYEKEE (reference sequence). The CDR3 spans 14 residues. This chain's CDR3 is CASSREGDYNEQFF. The CDR3 nucleotides are TGTGCCAGCTCACGCGAGGGGGACTACAATGAGCAGTTCTTC.